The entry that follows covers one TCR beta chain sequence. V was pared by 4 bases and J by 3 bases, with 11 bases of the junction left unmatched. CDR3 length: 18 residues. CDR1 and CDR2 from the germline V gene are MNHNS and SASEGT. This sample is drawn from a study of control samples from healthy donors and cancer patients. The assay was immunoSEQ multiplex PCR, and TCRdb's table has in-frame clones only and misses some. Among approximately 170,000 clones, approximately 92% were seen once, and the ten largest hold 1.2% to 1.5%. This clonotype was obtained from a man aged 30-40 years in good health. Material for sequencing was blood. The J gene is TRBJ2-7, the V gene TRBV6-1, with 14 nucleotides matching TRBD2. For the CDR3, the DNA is TGTGCCAGCAGTGTTTCCTCCGGGACTAGCGGGAGAGGCTACGAGCAGTACTTC. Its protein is CASSVSSGTSGRGYEQYF.